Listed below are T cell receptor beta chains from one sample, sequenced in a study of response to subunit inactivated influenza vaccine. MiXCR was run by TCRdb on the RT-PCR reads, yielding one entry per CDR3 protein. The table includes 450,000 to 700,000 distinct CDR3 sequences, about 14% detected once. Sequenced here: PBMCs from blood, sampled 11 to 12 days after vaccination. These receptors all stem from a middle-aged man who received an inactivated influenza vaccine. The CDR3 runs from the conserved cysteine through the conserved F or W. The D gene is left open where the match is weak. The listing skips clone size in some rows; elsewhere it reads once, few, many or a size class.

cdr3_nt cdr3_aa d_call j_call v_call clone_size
TGCAGTGCTAGCCTAGATCAGACTATGAACACTGAAGCTTTCTTT CSASLDQTMNTEAFF . TRBJ1-1 TRBV20-1 few
TGTGCCAGCAGCGTACGAGCGGGAGGGCCCGGAGAGACCCAGTACTTC CASSVRAGGPGETQYF TRBD2 TRBJ2-5 TRBV9 .
TGTGCCAGCAGTAAAACAGGGGGCTATTCACCCCTCCACTTT CASSKTGGYSPLHF TRBD1 TRBJ1-6 TRBV12-3/TRBV12-4 many
TGCAGCGTTGACGGCGGGAGCACCTACAATGAGCAGTTCTTC CSVDGGSTYNEQFF TRBD2 TRBJ2-1 TRBV29-1 few
TGCGCCAGCAGCCAAGTATGGACCGGGACAGGGGTTGCCTACGAGCAGTACTTC CASSQVWTGTGVAYEQYF TRBD1 TRBJ2-7 TRBV4-3 few
TGTGCCAGCAGCGTAGCCCCAGCGGGAGTTCACGAGACCCAGTACTTC CASSVAPAGVHETQYF TRBD2 TRBJ2-5 TRBV9 many
TGCAGTGCTGGACCGTCGGGGGGCGGTGGCTACACCTTC CSAGPSGGGGYTF . TRBJ1-2 TRBV20-1 few
TGTGCCATCAGCGGAGGGGACAGAGAGACCCAGTACTTC CAISGGDRETQYF . TRBJ2-5 TRBV10-3 few
TGTGCCAGCAGCCCGATAGCGGGAGTGGCCAAAAACATTCAGTACTTC CASSPIAGVAKNIQYF TRBD2 TRBJ2-4 TRBV11-3 few
TGCAGCGTAGCCGGGACAGGGACCGAGACCCAGTACTTC CSVAGTGTETQYF TRBD1 TRBJ2-5 TRBV29-1 .
TGCAGTGCTAGACTGAACACCCTGACCCAGAACACTGAAGCTTTCTTT CSARLNTLTQNTEAFF . TRBJ1-1 TRBV20-1 .
TGTGCCAGCAGCTTGGGGGAGCGGCGCGCCTACGAGCAGTACTTC CASSLGERRAYEQYF . TRBJ2-7 TRBV5-6 .
TGTGCCAGCAGCTTAATCGGCTTGGATGTCTTC CASSLIGLDVF . TRBJ2-1 TRBV5-6 .
TGCAGCGTTGAAGGTCTAGCGGGGGGGCCCGGAGAGACCCAGTACTTC CSVEGLAGGPGETQYF TRBD2 TRBJ2-5 TRBV29-1 .
TGTGCCAGCAGCGCCGCTCCAGCGGGAGGCTACAATGAGCAGTTCTTC CASSAAPAGGYNEQFF TRBD2 TRBJ2-1 TRBV9 few
TGCAGTGCTAACCGGGACAGAACCTACGAGCAGTACTTC CSANRDRTYEQYF TRBD1 TRBJ2-7 TRBV20-1 many
TGCAGTGCTCCCCACCGTCCCAGGGGGTTTGAGACCCAGTACTTC CSAPHRPRGFETQYF TRBD1 TRBJ2-5 TRBV20-1 few
TGTGCCAGCAGTACTCCGACGGTGAACACTGAAGCTTTCTTT CASSTPTVNTEAFF . TRBJ1-1 TRBV12-3/TRBV12-4 many
TGTGCCAGCAGCTTAGAACTCCGCGGGATCAGCTATGGCTACACCTTC CASSLELRGISYGYTF . TRBJ1-2 TRBV7-9 few